Listed here are 8 T cell receptor beta chains from one sample, sequenced in a study of T cells in Graves' hyperthyroidism and ophthalmopathy. RNA transcripts yielded amplified TCR beta CDR3 regions. HTBI primers were the set used in a first-round RT-PCR of the TCR CDR3. One entry per CDR3 protein results from TCRdb running MiXCR on the multiplex PCR reads. Of 690,000 or so distinct CDR3 sequences listed, about 19% are singletons. Sequenced input: blood. Receptor source: a woman in her fifties or sixties with Graves' hyperthyroidism that later progressed to Graves' ophthalmopathy.

This clonotype appeared many times. DNA of the CDR3: TGTGCCAGCAGGGCTAGCGGGGGTGGCGGAGAGACCCAGTACTTC. Translation: CASRASGGGGETQYF. The chain combines TRBV12-3 or TRBV12-4 with TRBJ2-5, with TRBD2 identical over 10 bases. This CDR3 is 15 amino acids long. Trimming cost V 6 bases and J 4 bases; bases outside gene matches: 8.

This clonotype was detected ten times or more. The chain is built from TRBV28 and TRBJ2-1; the match to TRBD2 covers 13 bases. The CDR3 totals 14 residues. Germline CDR1 and CDR2: MDHEN and SYDVKM. V gave up 6 bases and J gave up 8 bases; unmatched junction bases: 4. The CDR3 here is CASRVGLAGDEQFF. The CDR3 DNA reads TGTGCCAGCAGGGTCGGACTAGCGGGGGATGAGCAGTTCTTC.

This clonotype was seen more than once but under ten times. V usage is TRBV12-3 or TRBV12-4 and J usage is TRBJ2-2; D perhaps matches TRBD1 (6 bases). The CDR3 totals 16 residues. V lost 7 bases, J lost 4 bases, and 19 bases lay in between. The CDR3 DNA reads TGTGCCAGCACTCCGGGTGGGGGACAACGCACCGGGGAGCTGTTTTTT. Residues: CASTPGGGQRTGELFF.

The gene calls are TRBV5-1 and TRBJ2-1; 11 bases fit TRBD2. Germline CDR1 SGHRS, CDR2 YFSETQ. The V segment lost 4 bases and the J segment 6 bases; nucleotides outside the gene matches: 6. The length of the CDR3 is 15 residues. The CDR3 loop reads CASSAVAGGTNEQFF. The CDR3, as DNA: TGCGCCAGCAGCGCTGTAGCGGGGGGGACCAATGAGCAGTTCTTC.

This clonotype was observed a handful of times. The rearrangement uses TRBV19 and TRBJ1-2; D uncertain. This CDR3 comprises 12 residues. Germline values: CDR1 LNHDA, CDR2 SQIVND (reference sequence). Trimming pared 4 bases from V and 7 bases from J, leaving 10 bases between. The DNA of the CDR3 is TGTGCCAGTAGTACAGTGGCCGGTGGCTACACCTTC. Amino acid sequence: CASSTVAGGYTF.

The V call is TRBV7-2, the J call TRBJ1-2, with D possibly TRBD1 on 5 matching bases. Per the germline V gene, CDR1 is SGHTA and CDR2 is FQGNSA. The CDR3 has 17 residues. The V end was cut by 5 bases, the J end by 3 bases, with 22 bases between. CDR3 in amino acids: CASSPSGLGVQDYGYTF. In DNA form, the CDR3 reads TGTGCCAGCAGCCCCTCGGGACTCGGTGTACAGGACTATGGCTACACCTTC.

This clonotype was counted only a few times. The J gene is TRBJ1-1, the V gene TRBV5-8; 8 bases align to TRBD1. V shed 2 bases and J 11 bases; nucleotides not matched to a gene: 14. Germline-derived CDR1 and CDR2 are SGHTS and YDEGEE. This CDR3 comprises 15 residues. The CDR3 loop reads CASSLGARDRIFAFF. In DNA, the CDR3 is TGTGCCAGCAGCTTAGGAGCTCGGGACAGGATTTTTGCTTTCTTT.

This clonotype was recorded a few times. V is TRBV30 and J is TRBJ1-3, with TRBD1 matching 11 bases. Germline assignment: CDR1 GTSNPN and CDR2 SVGIG (reference sequence). V dropped 4 bases and J dropped 5; count of bases not matched to a gene: 4. The CDR3 runs to 14 residues. The CDR3: CAWTLDRGRNTIYF. The CDR3 region has the DNA TGTGCCTGGACCCTGGACAGGGGGCGAAACACCATATATTTT.